These 32 T cell receptor beta chains were sequenced from one sample in a study of shared clonotypes between healthy human individuals. TCRdb's copy holds only in-frame clones and misses some; the assay was immunoSEQ multiplex PCR. The repertoire includes about 1.5 million clones, 95% to 99% of them detected once, and around 0.45% sits in the top ten. The material sequenced was naive CD4+ T cells sorted from blood. As for subset: CD45RA+ positively selected. The source is a man aged 25 to 40 in good health.

V and J are TRBV6-5 and TRBJ1-2; tentatively, D is TRBD1 (5 bases). The CDR3 spans 13 residues. Germline V gene lookup returns CDR1 MNHEY and CDR2 SVGAGI. V lost 2 bases and J 3 bases, leaving 7 bases between the germline ends. DNA for the CDR3: TGTGCCAGCAGTTACGGGGGTTACTATGGCTACACCTTC. This codes for CASSYGGYYGYTF.

CDR3 amino acids: CASSLGLGLAGTMNNEQFF. The CDR3 DNA sequence: TGTGCCAGCAGCTTGGGTTTGGGACTAGCGGGCACTATGAACAATGAGCAGTTCTTC. The rearrangement joins TRBV5-4 to TRBJ2-1, with TRBD2 matching 12 bases. CDR1 SGHNT and CDR2 YYREEE come from the germline V gene (reference sequence). CDR3 length: 19 residues. Trimming cost V 0 bases and J 5 bases; bases outside gene matches: 12.

On this clone itself: Other nucleotide sequences in the sample specify the same CDR3. The chain couples TRBV11-3 to TRBJ2-7; no reliable D call. CDR1 is SGHNT and CDR2 is YENEEA in the germline V gene. The CDR3 has 13 amino acids. V lost 2 bases, J lost 0 bases, and 5 bases lay in between. For the CDR3, the DNA is TGTGCCAGCAGCTTAAGCCCCTCCTACGAGCAGTACTTC. This encodes CASSLSPSYEQYF.

This clone showed up just once. V and J are TRBV18 and TRBJ2-7; 8 nucleotides match TRBD2. Germline V gene data show CDR1 as KGHSH and CDR2 as LQKENI. V lost 3 bases and J lost 1; bases outside the gene matches: 5. This CDR3 region has 15 residues. The CDR3 sequence: CASSPSASGSYEQYF. DNA of the CDR3: TGTGCCAGCTCACCGTCGGCTAGCGGGTCCTACGAGCAGTACTTC.

The chain joins TRBV5-8 to TRBJ2-5; possibly TRBD1 or TRBD2 for D (5 bases each). CDR1 is SGHTS and CDR2 is YDEGEE in the germline V gene. The CDR3 runs 13 residues. Trimming cost V 5 bases and J 4 bases, with 12 bases left between them. Here the CDR3 reads CASSPGLAETQYF. CDR3 nucleotides: TGTGCCAGCAGTCCGGGGCTGGCAGAGACCCAGTACTTC.

The CDR3 bases are TGTGCCAGCAGTAGGACGGACTCCTACAATGAGCAGTTCTTC. Protein product: CASSRTDSYNEQFF. The V and J genes are TRBV5-4 and TRBJ2-1; D is undetermined. Germline CDR1 SGHNT, CDR2 YYREEE (reference sequence). The CDR3 loop spans 14 amino acids. The V end was cut by 5 bases, the J end by 0 bases, with 9 bases between.

The V and J genes are TRBV10-3 and TRBJ2-1; 15 bases agree with TRBD2. With V trimmed by 6 bases and J by 9 bases, 6 bases remained unmatched. CDR1 is ENHRY, CDR2 SYGVKD, per germline. The CDR3 loop spans 15 amino acids. DNA of the CDR3: TGTGCCATCAGCCCGGGACTAGCGGGAGGAGGTGAGCAGTTCTTC. Protein product: CAISPGLAGGGEQFF.

This clone appeared a single time. This sequence joins TRBV11-2 and TRBJ2-3; D call uncertain. Trimming took off 2 bases at V and 6 bases at J, with 3 bases between the two ends. Per germline, CDR1 SGHAT and CDR2 FQNNGV. CDR3 length equals 11 residues. The CDR3 DNA is TGTGCCAGCAGCTTATTCGATACGCAGTATTTT. As protein: CASSLFDTQYF.

The chain couples TRBV7-9 to TRBJ1-4; a weak D match, TRBD1 (6 bases). Germline-derived CDR1 and CDR2 are SEHNR and FQNEAQ (reference sequence). Trimming took off 2 bases at V and 6 bases at J, with 10 bases between the two ends. The CDR3 consists of 14 residues. CDR3 residues: CASSLSQGDEKLFF. DNA for the CDR3: TGTGCCAGCAGCTTATCACAGGGCGATGAAAAACTGTTTTTT.

The rearrangement uses TRBV6-5 and TRBJ2-7, with a tentative D call TRBD2 (5 bases). The germline gives CDR1 MNHEY, CDR2 SVGAGI. This CDR3 has 15 amino acids. V dropped 5 bases and J dropped 0 bases, with 14 bases sitting between them. CDR3 sequence reads: CASSPSAVSSYEQYF. DNA of the CDR3: TGTGCCAGCAGTCCCTCAGCGGTAAGCTCCTACGAGCAGTACTTC.

V is TRBV5-1 and J is TRBJ2-5; 10 nucleotides agree with TRBD2. The V gene's germline CDR1 is SGHRS and CDR2 YFSETQ. This CDR3 is 16 amino acids long. With 0 bases clipped from V and 4 bases from J, the junction kept 6 bases outside the gene matches. The CDR3 sequence: CASSLGVTSGPETQYF. CDR3 DNA sequence: TGCGCCAGCAGCTTGGGAGTGACTAGCGGGCCAGAGACCCAGTACTTC.

This chain links TRBV7-9 with TRBJ1-5; D may be TRBD1 (6 bases). CDR3 length equals 17 residues. Germline CDR1 SEHNR, CDR2 FQNEAQ (reference sequence). The V end was cut by 5 bases, the J end by 0 bases, with 17 bases between. Here the CDR3 reads CASSGGAVTNSNQPQHF. The CDR3 DNA sequence: TGTGCCAGCAGCGGGGGGGCAGTAACTAATAGCAATCAGCCCCAGCATTTT.

V and J are TRBV30 and TRBJ2-1; TRBD2 agrees at 10 bases. The V segment lost 4 bases and the J segment 6 bases; nucleotides outside the gene matches: 6. Germline-derived CDR1 and CDR2 are GTSNPN and SVGIG (reference sequence). The CDR3 runs 14 residues. CDR3 coding DNA: TGTGCCTGGACGACCATAGCGGGAGGCAATGAGCAGTTCTTC. It yields the protein CAWTTIAGGNEQFF.

The genes are TRBV25-1 and TRBJ2-1, with D possibly TRBD1 on 6 matching bases. This CDR3 contains 16 residues. V dropped 3 bases and J dropped 4 bases, with 16 bases sitting between them. Germline V gene data show CDR1 as MGHDK and CDR2 as SYGVNS. CDR3 protein: CASSDTGQKSYNEQFF. The CDR3, as DNA: TGTGCCAGCAGTGATACCGGACAGAAGAGTTACAATGAGCAGTTCTTC.

The chain links TRBV6-5 to TRBJ1-1, with 11 bases matching TRBD1. Germline assignment: CDR1 MNHEY and CDR2 SVGAGI. The ends lost 2 bases at V and 5 bases at J; junction bases unmatched: 7. There are 16 residues in the CDR3. In nucleotides, the CDR3 is TGTGCCAGCAGTTACCTTAAGGACAGGGGGCCGACTGAAGCTTTCTTT. Translating gives CASSYLKDRGPTEAFF.

The rearrangement joins TRBV7-2 to TRBJ2-7; the match to TRBD2 covers 13 bases. Germline assignment: CDR1 SGHTA and CDR2 FQGNSA. This CDR3 has 15 amino acids. Trimming removed 4 bases from V and 6 bases from J; junction bases left unmatched: 6. The CDR3: CASSYGLAGDSEQYF. DNA for the CDR3: TGTGCCAGCAGCTACGGACTAGCGGGAGACAGCGAGCAGTACTTC.

On this clone itself: This specimen includes other DNA sequences encoding the same CDR3. CDR3 sequence reads: CASSPTGGTSTDTQYF. Written as DNA, the CDR3 is TGTGCCAGCTCACCAACAGGGGGTACCAGCACAGATACGCAGTATTTT. This chain joins TRBV18 and TRBJ2-3, with 8 bases matching TRBD1. CDR3 length equals 16 residues. Germline assignment: CDR1 KGHSH and CDR2 LQKENI. Trimming took 2 bases from V and 0 from J; bases not matched to a gene: 4.

J is TRBJ2-2 and V is TRBV19; 7 bases align to TRBD1. Germline CDR1 reads LNHDA; CDR2 reads SQIVND (reference sequence). This CDR3 is 16 amino acids long. V was pared by 3 bases and J by 2 bases, with 6 bases of the junction left unmatched. The CDR3 loop is CASSIRGQGNTGELFF. The CDR3 DNA reads TGTGCCAGTAGTATTAGGGGGCAGGGTAACACCGGGGAGCTGTTTTTT.

As regards this clone: This specimen includes other DNA sequences encoding the same CDR3. This sequence joins TRBV30 and TRBJ2-3, with 11 nucleotides matching TRBD2. Unmatched junction bases numbered 0, after V lost 0 bases and J lost 1 base. This CDR3 contains 15 residues. CDR1 GTSNPN and CDR2 SVGIG come from the germline V gene (reference sequence). The CDR3 loop is CAWSVLAGGTDTQYF. CDR3 in DNA: TGTGCCTGGAGTGTACTAGCGGGGGGCACAGATACGCAGTATTTT.

The chain links TRBV5-1 to TRBJ2-3; D remains unclear. Germline V lookup: CDR1 SGHRS, CDR2 YFSETQ. This CDR3 has 13 amino acids. The V gene lost 4 bases and the J gene lost 6 bases, with 12 bases spanning the gap. CDR3 sequence: CASSRDEVDTQYF. The DNA of the CDR3 is TGCGCCAGCAGCCGAGATGAGGTTGATACGCAGTATTTT.

This clone was counted a few times. The rearrangement links TRBV7-3 to TRBJ1-3; D not certain. Germline V gives CDR1 SGHTA, CDR2 FQGTGA. The CDR3 covers 13 residues. Trimming left V 8 bases short and J 2 bases short, with 10 bases between. The CDR3 bases are TGTGCCAGCGTCGGACTGACTGGAAACACCATATATTTT. Protein: CASVGLTGNTIYF.

The rearrangement uses TRBV25-1 and TRBJ2-5, with 7 bases aligning to TRBD2. V gave up 1 base and J gave up 9 bases; unmatched junction bases: 11. The CDR3 has 15 amino acids. CDR1 is MGHDK, CDR2 SYGVNS, per germline. The CDR3 spells CASSEFSGRAGAQYF. The DNA for the CDR3 is TGTGCCAGCAGTGAATTTTCCGGCAGGGCGGGAGCCCAGTACTTC.

V gene TRBV6-1 combines with J gene TRBJ2-3, with TRBD1 as a possible D gene (5 bases). The CDR3 is made up of 15 amino acids. Trimming took 3 bases from V and 2 from J, leaving 12 bases between them. The germline V gene encodes CDR1 MNHNS and CDR2 SASEGT. CDR3 nucleotide sequence: TGTGCCAGCAGTGAGGGTGGTGGGGCCACAGATACGCAGTATTTT. It codes for CASSEGGGATDTQYF.

This rearrangement joins TRBV28 to TRBJ1-2; 8 positions agree with TRBD1. This CDR3 spans 16 amino acids. The germline CDR1 and CDR2 sequences are MDHEN and SYDVKM. The V segment lost 6 bases and the J segment 4 bases; nucleotides outside the gene matches: 13. This CDR3 reads CASSPNSGQGIYGYTF. The CDR3 nucleotides are TGTGCCAGCAGCCCTAACTCCGGACAGGGTATCTATGGCTACACCTTC.

In this sample, this clone turned up once. The V call is TRBV10-3, the J call TRBJ2-7; D is ambiguous. The CDR3 extends over 14 amino acids. Trimming shortened V by 6 bases and J by 7 bases, and 19 bases separated the two germline ends. The germline V gene encodes CDR1 ENHRY and CDR2 SYGVKD. CDR3 sequence (DNA): TGTGCCATCAGAGTAGGGCCGCACCTAGGAGAGCAGTACTTC. Translating gives CAIRVGPHLGEQYF.

In regard to this clone: Other DNA sequences in the same sample also yield this CDR3. This rearrangement joins TRBV18 to TRBJ2-3; D is unclear. The CDR3 is 12 residues long. The germline V gene encodes CDR1 KGHSH and CDR2 LQKENI. Trimming stripped 3 bases from V and 3 bases from J, with 4 bases between. The CDR3 DNA reads as TGTGCCAGCTCACCCACAACAGATACGCAGTATTTT. This translates into CASSPTTDTQYF. Based on the CDR3 plus reference TRBV18 and TRBJ2-3, the full variable domain is NAGVMQNPRHLVRRRGQEARLRCSPMKGHSHVYWYRQLPEEGLKFMVYLQKENIIDESGMPKERFSAEFPKEGPSILRIQQVVRGDSAAYFCASSPTTDTQYFGPGTRLTVL.

The chain recombines TRBV6-6 with TRBJ1-5; D possibly corresponds to TRBD1 (6 bases). The V gene's germline CDR1 is MNHNY and CDR2 SVGAGI (reference sequence). Trimming shortened V by 4 bases and J by 2 bases, and 15 bases separated the two germline ends. The CDR3 is made up of 16 amino acids. CDR3 sequence: CASSSSQGVGNQPQHF. CDR3 DNA sequence: TGTGCCAGCAGTTCTTCACAGGGAGTTGGCAATCAGCCCCAGCATTTT.

The V and J genes are TRBV9 and TRBJ2-7, with 9 bases aligning to TRBD2. V gave up 3 bases and J gave up 3 bases; unmatched junction bases: 4. The length of the CDR3 is 14 residues. CDR1 and CDR2 (germline): SGDLS, YYNGEE. CDR3 sequence (DNA): TGTGCCAGCAGCGCCCGACTAGCGGACTACGAGCAGTACTTC. Encoded protein: CASSARLADYEQYF.

The V and J genes are TRBV2 and TRBJ1-2; TRBD1 agrees at 10 bases. Trimming at V came to 4 bases and at J to 3 bases, leaving 5 bases not matched to a gene. Germline V gene sequence: CDR1 SNHLY, CDR2 FYNNEI. CDR3 length: 15 amino acids. The CDR3 spells CASSVTGGEYYGYTF. CDR3 nucleotide sequence: TGTGCCAGCAGTGTGACAGGGGGCGAGTACTATGGCTACACCTTC.

A word on this clone: Other nucleotide sequences in the sample specify the same CDR3. The rearrangement joins TRBV20-1 to TRBJ1-1, with 8 bases lining up with TRBD1. V trimming: 6 bases; J trimming: 3 bases; junction bases outside the gene matches: 0. Germline CDR1 is DFQATT and CDR2 is SNEGSKA (reference sequence). This CDR3 has 11 amino acids. This chain's CDR3 is CSAQGDTEAFF. For the CDR3, the DNA is TGCAGTGCACAGGGGGACACTGAAGCTTTCTTT.

This clone has only one observation. The gene calls are TRBV7-9 and TRBJ1-2; 9 nucleotides line up with TRBD1. This CDR3 is built from 16 residues. Germline V lookup: CDR1 SEHNR, CDR2 FQNEAQ (reference sequence). The ends lost 5 bases at V and 0 bases at J; junction bases unmatched: 7. The CDR3 spells CASSLRDRASNYGYTF. The CDR3 nucleotides are TGTGCCAGCAGCCTGCGGGACAGGGCATCTAACTATGGCTACACCTTC.

This chain links TRBV7-9 with TRBJ2-1; the match to TRBD2 covers 9 bases. The CDR3 is 18 amino acids. The germline CDR1 and CDR2 sequences are SEHNR and FQNEAQ (reference sequence). Unmatched junction bases numbered 15, after V lost 5 bases and J lost 4 bases. CDR3 coding DNA: TGTGCCAGCAGCCGCCTTGGCCCGGTGCGGGAGGGATACAATGAGCAGTTCTTC. Translation gives CASSRLGPVREGYNEQFF. Together with reference TRBV7-9 and TRBJ2-1, the CDR3 gives the full variable domain: DTGVSQNPRHKITKRGQNVTFRCDPISEHNRLYWYRQTLGQGPEFLTYFQNEAQLEKSRLLSDRFSAERPKGSFSTLEIQRTEQGDSAMYLCASSRLGPVREGYNEQFFGPGTRLTVL.